This T cell receptor beta chain originates from a study of OX40 agonist ivuxolimab in advanced cancers. The CDR3 contains 14 residues. The germline V gene encodes CDR1 LNHDA and CDR2 SQIVND (reference sequence). Trimming at V came to 6 bases and at J to 9 bases, leaving 11 bases not matched to a gene. The table came from immunoSEQ multiplex PCR; TCRdb's copy has only in-frame clones and leaves some out. The sample carries roughly 88,000 clones, roughly 86% recorded once. The starting material was CD4+ or CD8+ T cells sorted from blood, obtained in a trial of the OX40 agonist ivuxolimab. This chain connects TRBV19 to TRBJ2-1; 7 nucleotides line up with TRBD1. This clonotype was obtained from an adult with an advanced solid tumor such as melanoma, head and neck, liver or kidney cancer. CDR3: CASSRQGQAVEQFF. The DNA for the CDR3 is TGTGCCAGTAGCCGACAGGGCCAGGCGGTTGAGCAGTTCTTC.